These 15 T cell receptor beta chains originate from one sample sequenced in a study of T cell responses to AZD1222 COVID-19 vaccine. The assay was immunoSEQ multiplex PCR, and TCRdb's table has in-frame clones only and misses some. Of 200,000 or so clones listed, around 93% are singletons. The specimen comprised peripheral blood, sampled 28 days after the second AZD1222 dose. These receptors all come from an adult who received the AZD1222 COVID-19 vaccine.

This rearrangement joins TRBV23-1 to TRBJ1-6, with D perhaps TRBD1 (6 bases). TRBV23-1 is treated as an ORF (open reading frame) with a function not yet certain. CDR3 length: 14 amino acids. The V gene lost 4 bases and the J gene lost 9 bases, with 13 bases spanning the gap. The CDR3 spells CASSPSGGTSPLHF. DNA of the CDR3: TGCGCCAGCAGTCCGTCCGGGGGCACTTCACCCCTCCACTTT.

The chain couples TRBV9 to TRBJ1-6, with D tentatively TRBD1 (5 bases). V was cut by 4 bases and J by 7 bases, with 15 bases left in between. This CDR3 has 15 amino acids. Germline V gives CDR1 SGDLS, CDR2 YYNGEE. In DNA form, the CDR3 reads TGTGCCAGCAGCCCGACCAGGGACTTGAATTCACCCCTCCACTTT. Amino acids: CASSPTRDLNSPLHF. Drawing the rest from reference TRBV9 and TRBJ1-6, the complete variable domain is DSGVTQTPKHLITATGQRVTLRCSPRSGDLSVYWYQQSLDQGLQFLIQYYNGEERAKGNILERFSAQQFPDLHSELNLSSLELGDSALYFCASSPTRDLNSPLHFGNGTRLTVT.

This rearrangement joins TRBV19 to TRBJ1-5; D is uncertain. This CDR3 is 13 amino acids long. The germline CDR1 and CDR2 sequences are LNHDA and SQIVND (reference sequence). The V gene lost 3 bases and the J gene lost 10 bases, with 13 bases spanning the gap. The CDR3 is CASSIARREPQHF. CDR3 nucleotides: TGTGCCAGTAGTATTGCCCGGCGTGAACCCCAGCATTTT. Using reference TRBV19 and TRBJ1-5 for the parts outside the CDR3, the full variable domain is DGGITQSPKYLFRKEGQNVTLSCEQNLNHDAMYWYRQDPGQGLRLIYYSQIVNDFQKGDIAEGYSVSREKKESFPLTVTSAQKNPTAFYLCASSIARREPQHFGDGTRLSIL.

The chain couples TRBV3-1 (or the pseudogene TRBV3-2) to TRBJ2-7; unclear D gene. Trimming shortened V by 4 bases and J by 0 bases, and 10 bases separated the two germline ends. Germline assignment: CDR1 LGHDT and CDR2 YNNKEL (reference sequence). The CDR3 spans 14 residues. In nucleotides, the CDR3 is TGTGCCAGCAGCCGCGCGACCTACTCCTACGAGCAGTACTTC. The encoded protein is CASSRATYSYEQYF.

The chain has TRBV11-2 and TRBJ2-2; 9 positions agree with TRBD1. CDR1 and CDR2 from the germline V gene are SGHAT and FQNNGV. The CDR3 runs to 14 residues. The ends lost 5 bases at V and 7 bases at J; junction bases unmatched: 5. The CDR3 DNA reads TGTGCCAGCAGCGTACAGGGGGCGGGCGGGGAGCTGTTTTTT. Amino acids: CASSVQGAGGELFF.

This clone was counted a single time. V usage is TRBV7-9 and J usage is TRBJ2-3; TRBD1 matches 8 bases. Germline-derived CDR1 and CDR2 are SEHNR and FQNEAQ (reference sequence). The CDR3 extends over 19 amino acids. V lost 1 base and J lost 5; bases outside the gene matches: 17. DNA for the CDR3: TGTGCCAGCAGCTTAGGGACAGGGAGTTGGGCTACTAGAGGAGATACGCAGTATTTT. Translation gives CASSLGTGSWATRGDTQYF.

This rearrangement joins TRBV9 to TRBJ1-2; perhaps TRBD1 as D (5 bases). The CDR3 sequence is 14 residues long. Germline V gives CDR1 SGDLS, CDR2 YYNGEE. V was shortened by 3 bases and J by 2 bases, with 11 bases between the two germline ends. Here the CDR3 DNA reads TGTGCCAGCAGCGCTCCCGGGGCCAACTATGGCTACACCTTC. It is translated as CASSAPGANYGYTF.

For the CDR3, the DNA is TGTGCCAGCAGCTTAGGGGGAGGGAGCTCCTACGAGCAGTACTTC. It yields the protein CASSLGGGSSYEQYF. The chain combines TRBV7-3 with TRBJ2-7, with 7 bases that match TRBD2. Germline CDR1 is SGHTA and CDR2 is FQGTGA. The CDR3 is 15 amino acids. The V segment lost 2 bases and the J segment 0 bases; nucleotides outside the gene matches: 4.

This chain joins TRBV2 and TRBJ2-7; 7 bases are shared with TRBD1. V lost 3 bases to trimming and J lost 4 bases; unmatched junction nucleotides: 6. CDR3 length: 14 amino acids. The germline gives CDR1 SNHLY, CDR2 FYNNEI. The CDR3 nucleotides are TGTGCCAGCAGTGAGGACAGGACGAGGTACGAGCAGTACTTC. The encoded protein is CASSEDRTRYEQYF.

This clone showed up just once. The chain joins TRBV5-4 to TRBJ2-5, with D unresolved. V was shortened by 3 bases and J by 5 bases, with 17 bases between the two germline ends. CDR1 is SGHNT, CDR2 YYREEE, per germline (reference sequence). This CDR3 has 15 amino acids. CDR3 in DNA: TGTGCCAGCAGCTCCACCCCAAGAGCCTTGGAGACCCAGTACTTC. Encoded protein: CASSSTPRALETQYF.

The CDR3 region is CTSSLWRHFSEKLFF. The DNA for the CDR3 is TGCACCAGCAGCCTATGGCGACACTTTTCGGAAAAACTGTTTTTT. This chain joins TRBV1 and TRBJ1-4; the D call TRBD1 from the table was never checked on the DNA. TRBV1 is given as a pseudogene. This CDR3 has 15 residues.

There are a few counts of this clone. V is TRBV6-5 and J is TRBJ1-5, with TRBD1 matching 7 bases. V dropped 5 bases and J dropped 5; count of bases not matched to a gene: 9. The CDR3 spans 15 residues. Looked up from germline, CDR1 is MNHEY and CDR2 is SVGAGI. Here the CDR3 reads CASSNLGGGDQPQHF. The CDR3 DNA sequence: TGTGCCAGCAGTAACCTAGGAGGGGGCGATCAGCCCCAGCATTTT.

The chain combines TRBV5-6 with TRBJ1-2; D not certain. In germline, CDR1 is SGHDT, CDR2 YYEEEE. V lost 4 bases to trimming and J lost 4 bases, with 17 bases between them. The length of the CDR3 is 15 residues. CDR3 sequence: CASSAAEGSPYGYTF. Here the CDR3 DNA reads TGTGCCAGCAGCGCCGCTGAGGGCAGCCCCTATGGCTACACCTTC.

The V and J genes are TRBV15 and TRBJ1-2, with a weak D call TRBD1 (6 bases). Germline V gene sequence: CDR1 LNHNV, CDR2 YYDKDF (reference sequence). The CDR3 totals 14 residues. The V end lost 3 bases, the J end lost 8 bases, and 16 bases lay between the germline ends. The CDR3 region is CATSRGAGAQGYTF. In DNA, the CDR3 is TGTGCCACCAGCAGGGGGGCAGGGGCGCAAGGCTACACCTTC. The variable domain in full, completed from reference TRBV15 and TRBJ1-2, reads DAMVIQNPRYQVTQFGKPVTLSCSQTLNHNVMYWYQQKSSQAPKLLFHYYDKDFNNEADTPDNFQSRRPNTSFCFLDIRSPGLGDTAMYLCATSRGAGAQGYTFGSGTRLTVV.

The chain employs TRBV29-1 and TRBJ2-7; 12 nucleotides match TRBD1. The CDR3 consists of 13 residues. Trimming removed 6 bases from V and 4 bases from J; junction bases left unmatched: 4. From germline, CDR1 is SQVTM and CDR2 ANQGSEA. CDR3 in amino acids: CSVAGQGAYEQYF. CDR3 DNA sequence: TGCAGCGTCGCGGGACAGGGGGCGTACGAGCAGTACTTC.